A single sample is the source of the 27 T cell receptor beta chains below, sequenced in a study of blood T cells in healthy people across ages. Through a sample-barcoded 5' primer and a J-beta primer mix, a second PCR was run for roughly 6 to 12 cycles. MiXCR was run by TCRdb on the 5' RACE reads, yielding one entry per CDR3 protein. The sample includes 800,000 to 950,000 distinct CDR3 sequences, approximately 32% of them seen just once. These same records also appear under a second study, on T cells of mothers and their children.

Sequenced input: blood. The origin of the receptors is a woman between 35 and 50 years old in good health.

This clonotype was detected many times. The DNA for the CDR3 is TGTGCCAGCAGCCCAGGGGGCAACTCCTACGAGCAGTACTTC. Translating gives CASSPGGNSYEQYF. The J gene is TRBJ2-7, the V gene TRBV7-3; 8 nucleotides line up with TRBD1. Germline CDR1 reads SGHTA; CDR2 reads FQGTGA. This CDR3 is built from 14 residues. V shed 5 bases and J 0 bases; nucleotides not matched to a gene: 3.

On this clonotype itself: A read error may account for a junction end that differs from germline. The rearrangement joins TRBV3-1 to TRBJ2-5, with D hard to call. The germline gives CDR1 LGHDT, CDR2 YNNKEL (reference sequence). This CDR3 region has 13 residues. The CDR3 here is CASSQAIQETQDF. The CDR3 bases are TGTGCCAGCAGCCAGGCCATCCAAGAGACCCAGGACTTC.

With respect to this clonotype: One base away lies a much larger clone, so this may be a sequencing read error. This chain uses TRBV7-9 with TRBJ2-1; D gene unclear. This CDR3 has 17 amino acids. V was shortened by 5 bases and J by 0 bases, with 17 bases between the two germline ends. Germline-derived CDR1 and CDR2 are SEHNR and FQNEAQ (reference sequence). The CDR3 DNA reads as TGTGCCAGCAGCCCCTTGGGGATTTCCATCTCCTACAATGAGCAGTTCTTC. Residues: CASSPLGISISYNEQFF. The full variable domain, its missing parts supplied by reference TRBV7-9 and TRBJ2-1, is DTGVSQNPRHKITKRGQNVTFRCDPISEHNRLYWYRQTLGQGPEFLTYFQNEAQLEKSRLLSDRFSAERPKGSFSTLEIQRTEQGDSAMYLCASSPLGISISYNEQFFGPGTRLTVL.

The table lists this clonotype with a few counts. A read error may explain this, as a much larger clone is one base away. The V call is TRBV21-1, the J call TRBJ2-4; the table gives TRBD2 as D, unverified against the DNA. TRBV21-1 is an annotated pseudogene. This CDR3 region has 16 residues. In nucleotides, the CDR3 is TGTGCCAGCAGCAAAGCGCGGGCCAGAGCCAAAGACATTCAGTACTTC. Protein: CASSKARARAKDIQYF.

The chain has TRBV27 and TRBJ2-3; D unresolved. The CDR3 totals 14 residues. Germline CDR1 MNHEY, CDR2 SMNVEV (reference sequence). Deletions cut 0 bases from V and 2 bases from J, with 6 bases between. CDR3: CASSLSTATDTQYF. For the CDR3, the DNA is TGTGCCAGCAGTTTATCAACGGCCACAGATACGCAGTATTTT.

The J gene is TRBJ2-7, the V gene TRBV6-6; 11 nucleotides align to TRBD2. Trimming at V came to 4 bases and at J to 3 bases, leaving 11 bases not matched to a gene. The CDR3 is 17 residues long. Germline CDR1 reads MNHNY; CDR2 reads SVGAGI (reference sequence). The CDR3 nucleotides read TGTGCCAGCAGTTTAACCCCGGGACTAGCGGTGATCTACGAGCAGTACTTC. This gives the protein CASSLTPGLAVIYEQYF.

This clonotype occurred once. An end of the junction differs from the germline gene, which may be a read error. The J gene is TRBJ1-2, the V gene TRBV27, with D possibly being TRBD1 (6 bases). Germline CDR1 and CDR2: MNHEY and SMNVEV (reference sequence). This CDR3 has 14 amino acids. CDR3 sequence reads: CTSSSRQVSYGYTF. CDR3 coding DNA: TGTACCAGCAGTTCTAGACAGGTCAGCTATGGCTACACCTTC.

This clonotype has just a few counts. A much larger clone differs from this one at a single base, so this may be a read error. The chain recombines TRBV10-3 with TRBJ2-7, with 8 bases fitting TRBD1. Trimming cost V 6 bases and J 5 bases; bases outside gene matches: 9. From germline, CDR1 is ENHRY and CDR2 SYGVKD. CDR3 length: 14 residues. CDR3 residues: CAIRGGRGRHEQYF. The CDR3 region has the DNA TGTGCCATCAGGGGGGGCAGGGGGCGCCACGAGCAGTACTTC.

This clonotype showed up many times. This rearrangement joins TRBV7-8 to TRBJ2-1; perhaps D is TRBD1 or TRBD2 (5 bases each). The germline V and J ends were trimmed by 4 bases and 4 bases, with 14 bases remaining between them. This CDR3 region has 15 residues. Per the germline V gene, CDR1 is SGHVS and CDR2 is FQNEAQ. CDR3 in DNA: TGTGCCAGCAGCTCCCAGGGACCAGAATACAATGAGCAGTTCTTC. Translating gives CASSSQGPEYNEQFF. The full variable domain, rest sourced from reference TRBV7-8 and TRBJ2-1, is GAGVSQSPRYKVAKRGQDVALRCDPISGHVSLFWYQQALGQGPEFLTYFQNEAQLDKSGLPSDRFFAERPEGSVSTLKIQRTQQEDSAVYLCASSSQGPEYNEQFFGPGTRLTVL.

The table lists this clonotype with a few counts. The chain carries TRBV7-2 and TRBJ1-2, with no clear D. The CDR3 length is 13 residues. V was pared by 1 base and J by 7 bases, with 10 bases between. Germline V gene sequence: CDR1 SGHTA, CDR2 FQGNSA. CDR3 amino acids: CASSLGTIGGYTF. In DNA, the CDR3 is TGTGCCAGCAGCTTAGGGACGATAGGTGGCTACACCTTC.

This clonotype was counted a few times. The chain combines TRBV3-1 with TRBJ1-6, with TRBD1 as a possible D gene (5 bases). The germline gives CDR1 LGHDT, CDR2 YNNKEL (reference sequence). Trimming left V 0 bases short and J 9 bases short, with 12 bases between. This CDR3 contains 15 residues. CDR3 residues: CASSQDLTGGSPLHF. The CDR3 DNA follows: TGTGCCAGCAGCCAAGATCTGACGGGGGGTTCACCCCTCCACTTT.

This clonotype was seen only a few times. The V call is TRBV5-8, the J call TRBJ2-4, with 16 bases that match TRBD2. Germline trimming cut 1 base from V and 14 bases from J; bases unmatched to any gene: 15. The CDR3 runs to 18 residues. Germline CDR1 is SGHTS and CDR2 is YDEGEE. DNA of the CDR3: TGTGCCAGCAGCTTGTCAGCGGGACTAGCGGGGGGGCCTCTCCGGGAGTACTTC. This translates into CASSLSAGLAGGPLREYF.

The chain recombines TRBV20-1 with TRBJ2-3; no firm D call. CDR3 size: 15 residues. Trimming stripped 0 bases from V and 0 bases from J, with 10 bases between. Germline V CDR1 and CDR2: DFQATT, SNEGSKA (reference sequence). The CDR3 DNA is TGCAGTGCTAGAGAAGCCTACCCTAGCACAGATACGCAGTATTTT. The encoded protein is CSAREAYPSTDTQYF.

This clonotype was found many times. The V call is TRBV4-1, the J call TRBJ2-5, with 7 bases lining up with TRBD1. This CDR3 is 15 amino acids long. CDR1 is MGHRA and CDR2 is YSYEKL in the germline V gene. Trimming cost V 5 bases and J 1 base; bases outside gene matches: 7. As DNA, the CDR3 is TGCGCCAGCAGCACCCAAGGACAGGTCCAAGAGACCCAGTACTTC. Translation gives CASSTQGQVQETQYF.

This clonotype occurred many times. V gene TRBV5-1 combines with J gene TRBJ2-6; perhaps TRBD1 as D (6 bases). Germline V lookup: CDR1 SGHRS, CDR2 YFSETQ. V dropped 0 bases and J dropped 1 base, with 14 bases sitting between them. This CDR3 spans 18 amino acids. The CDR3 reads CASSLVLRGNSGANVLTF. CDR3 nucleotide sequence: TGCGCCAGCAGCTTGGTACTCAGGGGCAATTCTGGGGCCAACGTCCTGACTTTC.

Note on this clonotype: The junction departs from germline at one end; a sequencing error may be responsible. This sequence joins TRBV11-2 and TRBJ2-1; TRBD1 matches 9 bases. The CDR3 contains 15 residues. CDR1 and CDR2 from the germline V gene are SGHAT and FQNNGV. CDR3 sequence: CASSLLQTGGDEQFF. In DNA form, the CDR3 reads TGTGCCAGCAGCCTCCTCCAGACAGGGGGAGATGAACAGTTCTTC.

The sample holds a few counts of this clonotype. The J gene is TRBJ1-2, the V gene TRBV10-3, with TRBD1 identical over 7 bases. J was trimmed by 2 bases and V by 10 bases; bases with no gene match: 4. There are 12 residues in the CDR3. The germline CDR1 and CDR2 sequences are ENHRY and SYGVKD. CDR3 region: CATWTGNYGYTF. The CDR3 DNA is TGTGCCACCTGGACAGGAAACTATGGCTACACCTTC.

V and J are TRBV30 and TRBJ2-7; D call uncertain. There are 13 residues in the CDR3. V was shortened by 2 bases and J by 4 bases, with 12 bases between the two germline ends. CDR1 GTSNPN and CDR2 SVGIG come from the germline V gene (reference sequence). The DNA for the CDR3 is TGTGCCTGGAGTAAGGGCAGTAGGTACGAGCAGTACTTC. It specifies CAWSKGSRYEQYF.

Comments on this clonotype: The junction does not match germline at one end; this may be a read error. The chain links TRBV19 to TRBJ2-7; D gene uncertain. Germline V gene sequence: CDR1 LNHDA, CDR2 SQIVND (reference sequence). The CDR3 length is 14 residues. The CDR3 loop is CASSMVAGSHEQYF. The CDR3 bases are TGTGCCAGTAGTATGGTGGCAGGCTCCCACGAGCAGTACTTC.

Points on this clonotype: Given a much more abundant clone one base away, this may be a read error. V is TRBV5-1 and J is TRBJ1-2, with no clear D. Germline assignment: CDR1 SGHRS and CDR2 YFSETQ. The CDR3 length is 14 residues. V lost 3 bases and J lost 2, with 11 bases in between. CDR3 amino acids: CASSWVTANYGYTF. In nucleotides, the CDR3 is TGCGCCAGCAGCTGGGTTACGGCGAACTATGGCTACACCTTC.

This clonotype came up many times. The J gene is TRBJ2-5, the V gene TRBV10-3; possibly TRBD1 for D (5 bases). The V end lost 5 bases, the J end lost 1 base, and 11 bases lay between the germline ends. The germline V gene encodes CDR1 ENHRY and CDR2 SYGVKD. This CDR3 region has 14 residues. CDR3 coding DNA: TGTGCCATCAGTCTTGGGGCTGGCCAAGAGACCCAGTACTTC. Protein: CAISLGAGQETQYF.

Remarks on this clonotype: A read error may be the cause here, since a much bigger clone is one base away. The chain couples TRBV29-1 to TRBJ2-1; D is tentatively TRBD1 or TRBD2 (7 bases each). Germline values: CDR1 SQVTM, CDR2 ANQGSEA. The CDR3 is made up of 13 amino acids. V shed 6 bases and J shed 10 bases, with 19 bases lying between them. The CDR3 nucleotides are TGCAGCGTGCGTCAGGGGGGGACCTACGAGCAGTTCTTC. It is translated as CSVRQGGTYEQFF.

This rearrangement joins TRBV5-6 to TRBJ2-1; 13 positions match TRBD2. CDR3 length equals 14 residues. The ends lost 4 bases at V and 10 bases at J; junction bases unmatched: 5. Germline assignment: CDR1 SGHDT and CDR2 YYEEEE. The CDR3 nucleotides are TGTGCCAGCAGCCTCGGACTAGCGGGGGACGAGCAGTTCTTC. Translation gives CASSLGLAGDEQFF.

The V and J genes are TRBV4-3 and TRBJ1-4, with a possible D match to TRBD1 (6 bases). Germline assignment: CDR1 LGHNA and CDR2 YSLEER. The V end lost 1 base, the J end lost 7 bases, and 13 bases lay between the germline ends. CDR3 length equals 15 residues. Here the CDR3 DNA reads TGCGCCAGCAGCCAAGTGGGGGGGCTCACTGAAAAACTGTTTTTT. Protein: CASSQVGGLTEKLFF.

This clonotype was counted only a few times. The rearrangement joins TRBV7-9 to TRBJ2-1, with D perhaps TRBD1 (6 bases). This CDR3 is 14 amino acids long. The V gene's germline CDR1 is SEHNR and CDR2 FQNEAQ (reference sequence). The ends were cut back, 5 bases at V and 0 bases at J, with 8 bases in the middle. The CDR3, as DNA: TGTGCCAGCAGCCAGGGGATCTCCTACAATGAGCAGTTCTTC. This encodes CASSQGISYNEQFF.

The gene calls are TRBV7-2 and TRBJ1-5; 9 bases are shared with TRBD1. This CDR3 contains 17 residues. Trimming removed 4 bases from V and 3 bases from J; junction bases left unmatched: 10. Germline CDR1 SGHTA, CDR2 FQGNSA. The CDR3 coding sequence is TGTGCCAGCAGCTCGTCCGCCGGGACAGGGAACAATCAGCCCCAGCATTTT. It specifies CASSSSAGTGNNQPQHF.

The gene calls are TRBV29-1 and TRBJ2-7; 8 positions agree with TRBD1. CDR3 size: 17 residues. The J segment lost 1 base and the V segment lost 3 bases, leaving 14 bases of the junction unmatched. Per the germline V gene, CDR1 is SQVTM and CDR2 is ANQGSEA. This CDR3 is CSVEFGDRRGGSYEQYF. CDR3 nucleotides: TGCAGCGTTGAGTTTGGGGACAGGAGAGGGGGGTCCTACGAGCAGTACTTC.